Each of the 31 T cell receptor beta chains below was sequenced from the same sample in a study of cytomegalovirus exposure and HLA in healthy donors. A multiplex PCR was run with 60 Vbeta primers and 13 Jbeta primers. Clones were sequenced by immunoSEQ multiplex PCR, and TCRdb holds only the in-frame ones, with some missing. The table includes around 130,000 clones, over 70% detected once. Sequenced input: PBMCs. These TCRs come from a woman in her thirties or forties in good health and CMV-seronegative.

The rearrangement links TRBV18 to TRBJ2-3; 10 bases line up with TRBD1. Germline values: CDR1 KGHSH, CDR2 LQKENI. V dropped 7 bases and J dropped 0; count of bases not matched to a gene: 4. CDR3 length: 15 residues. The CDR3 DNA reads TGTGCCAGCTGGAAGGGACAGGGGAGCACAGATACGCAGTATTTT. Protein: CASWKGQGSTDTQYF. The full variable domain, in which reference TRBV18 and TRBJ2-3 provide the parts outside the CDR3, is NAGVMQNPRHLVRRRGQEARLRCSPMKGHSHVYWYRQLPEEGLKFMVYLQKENIIDESGMPKERFSAEFPKEGPSILRIQQVVRGDSAAYFCASWKGQGSTDTQYFGPGTRLTVL.

This clone has just a few counts. The chain combines TRBV4-2 with TRBJ2-7, with 10 bases aligning to TRBD2. Per germline, CDR1 LGHNA and CDR2 YNFKEQ. Trimming took 0 bases from V and 4 from J; bases not matched to a gene: 3. This CDR3 is 15 amino acids long. CDR3 protein: CASSQEAGGLYEQYF. The DNA for the CDR3 is TGTGCCAGCAGCCAAGAAGCGGGGGGGCTTTACGAGCAGTACTTC.

The chain combines TRBV28 with TRBJ1-4, with TRBD1 as a possible D gene (6 bases). Trimming cost V 3 bases and J 7 bases, with 15 bases left between them. Per the germline V gene, CDR1 is MDHEN and CDR2 is SYDVKM. This CDR3 has 15 residues. The CDR3 sequence is CASSFWGGLSEKLFF. In DNA form, the CDR3 reads TGTGCCAGCAGTTTCTGGGGGGGGCTTAGTGAAAAACTGTTTTTT. Using reference TRBV28 and TRBJ1-4 for the parts outside the CDR3, the full variable domain is DVKVTQSSRYLVKRTGEKVFLECVQDMDHENMFWYRQDPGLGLRLIYFSYDVKMKEKGDIPEGYSVSREKKERFSLILESASTNQTSMYLCASSFWGGLSEKLFFGSGTQLSVL.

The V gene is TRBV9, the J gene TRBJ2-3; tentative D call: TRBD2 (6 bases). Germline V gene lookup returns CDR1 SGDLS and CDR2 YYNGEE. V shed 0 bases and J shed 0 bases, with 11 bases lying between them. The CDR3 is 16 amino acids. Here the CDR3 DNA reads TGTGCCAGCAGCGTAGACCCGCGGGGAAGCACAGATACGCAGTATTTT. Its translation: CASSVDPRGSTDTQYF.

The rearrangement uses TRBV7-8 and TRBJ2-2; TRBD2 agrees at 7 bases. The CDR3 contains 14 residues. Germline V gene sequence: CDR1 SGHVS, CDR2 FQNEAQ. V lost 1 base, J lost 8 bases, and 4 bases stayed unmatched. The CDR3 here is CASSLGRLAGELFF. The CDR3 nucleotides are TGTGCCAGCAGCTTAGGAAGACTAGCTGGGGAGCTGTTTTTT. The full variable domain, in which reference TRBV7-8 and TRBJ2-2 provide the parts outside the CDR3, is GAGVSQSPRYKVAKRGQDVALRCDPISGHVSLFWYQQALGQGPEFLTYFQNEAQLDKSGLPSDRFFAERPEGSVSTLKIQRTQQEDSAVYLCASSLGRLAGELFFGEGSRLTVL.

CDR3 coding DNA: TGTGCCTGGAGTAATAGCGGGGGGCCTTACAATGAGCAGTTCTTC. Protein product: CAWSNSGGPYNEQFF. The chain carries TRBV30 and TRBJ2-1, with 10 bases matching TRBD2. From germline, CDR1 is GTSNPN and CDR2 SVGIG (reference sequence). The J segment lost 4 bases and the V segment lost 2 bases, leaving 5 bases of the junction unmatched. The CDR3 loop spans 15 amino acids.

The chain combines TRBV5-1 with TRBJ1-4; D may be TRBD1 (5 bases). This CDR3 contains 14 residues. The germline V and J ends were trimmed by 2 bases and 8 bases, with 13 bases remaining between them. Looked up from germline, CDR1 is SGHRS and CDR2 is YFSETQ. CDR3 nucleotide sequence: TGCGCCAGCAGCTTTGACAGAGCTGACGAAAAACTGTTTTTT. The encoded protein is CASSFDRADEKLFF.

The V and J genes are TRBV7-3 and TRBJ2-2; D may be TRBD2 (5 bases). V was shortened by 4 bases and J by 8 bases, with 8 bases between the two germline ends. Germline-derived CDR1 and CDR2 are SGHTA and FQGTGA. This CDR3 region has 12 residues. CDR3 DNA: TGTGCCAGCAGCTACGGGATGGGGGAGCTGTTTTTT. Translating gives CASSYGMGELFF.

The chain employs TRBV30 and TRBJ1-4; D possibly corresponds to TRBD1 (5 bases). This CDR3 is built from 16 residues. The germline V gene has CDR1 GTSNPN and CDR2 SVGIG (reference sequence). The V gene lost 8 bases and the J gene lost 0 bases, with 19 bases spanning the gap. The CDR3 sequence: CAGIMTAVSTNEKLFF. In DNA form, the CDR3 reads TGTGCCGGAATTATGACAGCCGTTTCAACTAATGAAAAACTGTTTTTT.

This rearrangement joins TRBV5-6 to TRBJ2-4; 8 bases fit TRBD2. Losses at the gene ends were 1 base for V and 0 bases for J; bases not matched to a gene: 9. The length of the CDR3 is 18 residues. CDR1 and CDR2 (germline): SGHDT, YYEEEE. CDR3 region: CASSLFTSGLLAKNIQYF. For the CDR3, the DNA is TGTGCCAGCAGCTTGTTTACTAGCGGTCTTTTAGCCAAAAACATTCAGTACTTC.

Comments on this clone: An end of the junction does not agree with germline; a read error may underlie this. The V call is TRBV6-1, the J call TRBJ2-3; 9 bases map to TRBD2. The CDR3 extends over 16 amino acids. Germline V gene data show CDR1 as MNHNS and CDR2 as SASEGT. The chain's CDR3 is CASSEVLRGGPDTQYF. The DNA for the CDR3 is TGTGCCAGCAGCGAAGTGTTGCGGGGGGGCCCAGATACGCAGTATTTT.

V and J are TRBV13 and TRBJ2-3; 9 nucleotides line up with TRBD2. V lost 5 bases, J lost 3 bases, and 6 bases stayed unmatched. This CDR3 is built from 15 residues. Germline-derived CDR1 and CDR2 are PRHDT and FYEKMQ (reference sequence). The CDR3 DNA reads as TGTGCCAGCAGCGAACCGGGACTAGCTACAGATACGCAGTATTTT. Translated: CASSEPGLATDTQYF.

The J gene is TRBJ1-2, the V gene TRBV2, with D possibly TRBD1 on 5 matching bases. V was clipped by 4 bases and J by 3 bases, with 12 bases between them. CDR1 is SNHLY and CDR2 is FYNNEI in the germline V gene. The CDR3 length is 14 residues. The chain's CDR3 is CASSALDRDYGYTF. The DNA for the CDR3 is TGTGCCAGCAGTGCCTTAGACAGAGACTATGGCTACACCTTC.

This clone occurred once. The chain recombines TRBV28 with TRBJ1-5; the D gene is possibly TRBD1 (6 bases). From germline, CDR1 is MDHEN and CDR2 SYDVKM. The CDR3 runs to 13 residues. Deletions cut 7 bases from V and 3 bases from J, with 10 bases between. Here the CDR3 DNA reads TGTGCCAGCACCCGGGACATCAATCAGCCCCAGCATTTT. Translated: CASTRDINQPQHF.

The chain has TRBV10-3 and TRBJ1-1, with TRBD1 as a possible D gene (6 bases). The V gene lost 4 bases and the J gene lost 0 bases, with 9 bases spanning the gap. CDR1 is ENHRY, CDR2 SYGVKD, per germline. The CDR3 loop spans 14 amino acids. The chain's CDR3 is CAISVQGMNTEAFF. Written as DNA, the CDR3 is TGTGCCATCAGTGTGCAGGGGATGAACACTGAAGCTTTCTTT.

V and J are TRBV19 and TRBJ2-7; 7 bases align to TRBD1. V was pared by 2 bases and J by 0 bases, with 4 bases of the junction left unmatched. Germline V gene sequence: CDR1 LNHDA, CDR2 SQIVND (reference sequence). The CDR3 covers 15 residues. The CDR3: CASSIKTGSSYEQYF. The CDR3 nucleotides read TGTGCCAGTAGTATAAAGACAGGGAGCTCCTACGAGCAGTACTTC.

The chain employs TRBV6-6 and TRBJ1-2, with 7 bases fitting TRBD1. Per the germline V gene, CDR1 is MNHNY and CDR2 is SVGAGI (reference sequence). The length of the CDR3 is 15 residues. The ends lost 5 bases at V and 4 bases at J; junction bases unmatched: 10. Here the CDR3 reads CASSRPGQPAYGYTF. CDR3 nucleotide sequence: TGTGCCAGCAGTCGCCCGGGACAGCCAGCCTATGGCTACACCTTC.

This chain joins TRBV20-1 and TRBJ1-2; D is unclear. The CDR3 has 11 amino acids. Trimming shortened V by 1 base and J by 8 bases, and 8 bases separated the two germline ends. Per germline, CDR1 DFQATT and CDR2 SNEGSKA (reference sequence). CDR3 sequence (DNA): TGCAGTGCTAGAGTTGGCCAGGGCTACACCTTC. Amino acid sequence: CSARVGQGYTF.

The count of this clone is one. V and J are TRBV5-8 and TRBJ2-3, with TRBD2 matching 8 bases. The germline CDR1 and CDR2 sequences are SGHTS and YDEGEE. The CDR3 sequence is 14 residues long. Losses at the gene ends were 2 bases for V and 8 bases for J; bases not matched to a gene: 7. The CDR3 DNA reads TGTGCCAGCAGCTTTGGGACTAGGGGAGGTACGCAGTATTTT. Translated, it gives CASSFGTRGGTQYF.

V is TRBV7-3 and J is TRBJ2-1; 9 nucleotides line up with TRBD2. This CDR3 contains 14 residues. The V gene end was trimmed by 6 bases and the J gene end by 4 bases; junction bases not matched to a gene: 4. CDR1 is SGHTA, CDR2 FQGTGA, per germline. Here the CDR3 reads CASSSSGGYNEQFF. The CDR3 nucleotides are TGTGCCAGCAGTTCCAGCGGGGGGTACAATGAGCAGTTCTTC.

This sequence joins TRBV11-2 and TRBJ2-4, with 10 bases that match TRBD2. The germline CDR1 and CDR2 sequences are SGHAT and FQNNGV. The CDR3 runs 17 residues. J gave up 0 bases and V 6 bases, and 8 bases lay outside the gene matches. The CDR3 loop reads CASRPTEREGAKNIQYF. The CDR3 region has the DNA TGTGCCAGCAGGCCAACCGAGCGGGAGGGAGCCAAAAACATTCAGTACTTC. Full variable domain (rest looked up from reference TRBV11-2 and TRBJ2-4): EAGVAQSPRYKIIEKRQSVAFWCNPISGHATLYWYQQILGQGPKLLIQFQNNGVVDDSQLPKDRFSAERLKGVDSTLKIQPAKLEDSAVYLCASRPTEREGAKNIQYFGAGTRLSVL.

The chain couples TRBV11-2 to TRBJ1-4, with 9 bases matching TRBD1. The CDR3 is 15 amino acids. Trimming took 4 bases from V and 8 from J; bases not matched to a gene: 8. Per the germline V gene, CDR1 is SGHAT and CDR2 is FQNNGV. The CDR3 region is CASSWSGTGNEKLFF. CDR3 sequence (DNA): TGTGCCAGCAGCTGGAGTGGGACAGGGAACGAAAAACTGTTTTTT.

V gene TRBV7-3 combines with J gene TRBJ2-4; no definite D call. CDR3 length: 11 residues. Trimming took off 3 bases at V and 8 bases at J, with 5 bases between the two ends. CDR1 and CDR2 from the germline V gene are SGHTA and FQGTGA. This CDR3 is CASSFRDIQYF. CDR3 nucleotide sequence: TGTGCCAGCAGCTTCCGTGACATTCAGTACTTC.

This chain links TRBV7-8 with TRBJ2-7; perhaps TRBD1 as D (7 bases). Trimming took 0 bases from V and 4 from J, leaving 13 bases between them. This CDR3 has 15 amino acids. Germline assignment: CDR1 SGHVS and CDR2 FQNEAQ. In DNA, the CDR3 is TGTGCCAGCAGCTTAGCGGACAGGAGGGTGTACGAGCAGTACTTC. As protein: CASSLADRRVYEQYF. Complete variable domain (other parts from reference TRBV7-8 and TRBJ2-7): GAGVSQSPRYKVAKRGQDVALRCDPISGHVSLFWYQQALGQGPEFLTYFQNEAQLDKSGLPSDRFFAERPEGSVSTLKIQRTQQEDSAVYLCASSLADRRVYEQYFGPGTRLTVT.

The chain couples TRBV28 to TRBJ1-3, with a weak D call TRBD1 (6 bases). Germline lookup yields CDR1 MDHEN and CDR2 SYDVKM. V lost 2 bases, J lost 3 bases, and 17 bases lay in between. The CDR3 loop spans 17 amino acids. The CDR3 here is CASSLASPGGSGNTIYF. In nucleotides, the CDR3 is TGTGCCAGCAGTTTAGCTTCCCCGGGGGGCAGTGGAAACACCATATATTTT.

The genes are TRBV29-1 and TRBJ2-7; TRBD2 matches 13 bases. This CDR3 has 13 amino acids. The germline gives CDR1 SQVTM, CDR2 ANQGSEA. Trimming at V came to 6 bases and at J to 6 bases, leaving 5 bases not matched to a gene. The DNA of the CDR3 is TGCAGCGTGGGGGGACTAGCGGGACCCGAGCAGTACTTC. It codes for CSVGGLAGPEQYF.

This rearrangement joins TRBV27 to TRBJ1-1; the D gene is possibly TRBD1 (6 bases). CDR3 length equals 15 residues. Germline V gene lookup returns CDR1 MNHEY and CDR2 SMNVEV (reference sequence). Trimming shortened V by 4 bases and J by 1 base, and 13 bases separated the two germline ends. CDR3 sequence reads: CASSSDRQENTEAFF. Here the CDR3 DNA reads TGTGCCAGCAGTTCAGACAGGCAAGAGAACACTGAAGCTTTCTTT.

V usage is TRBV5-4 and J usage is TRBJ2-1; 7 bases agree with TRBD2. This CDR3 is 14 amino acids long. The V gene end was trimmed by 7 bases and the J gene end by 6 bases; junction bases not matched to a gene: 10. In germline, CDR1 is SGHNT, CDR2 YYREEE (reference sequence). CDR3 in DNA: TGTGCCAGCTTCACCCAGACTAGCCCCAATGAGCAGTTCTTC. Its protein is CASFTQTSPNEQFF.

This chain connects TRBV30 to TRBJ1-4, with 9 bases aligning to TRBD1. Germline V gives CDR1 GTSNPN, CDR2 SVGIG (reference sequence). V lost 3 bases and J lost 7; bases outside the gene matches: 9. CDR3 length: 15 residues. In DNA, the CDR3 is TGTGCCTGGAGCGTCCTAGGGACAGGGAGTGAAAAACTGTTTTTT. Translation: CAWSVLGTGSEKLFF.

The chain employs TRBV11-1 and TRBJ2-7; D call uncertain. Per the germline V gene, CDR1 is SGHAT and CDR2 is FQDESV (reference sequence). The CDR3 spans 14 residues. V was clipped by 3 bases and J by 4 bases, with 13 bases between them. CDR3 nucleotide sequence: TGTGCCAGCAGCTTGGGCAGACATTTGTACGAGCAGTACTTC. Translation gives CASSLGRHLYEQYF.

The chain combines TRBV7-2 with TRBJ2-2; a possible D gene is TRBD1 (5 bases). The V and J ends lost 4 bases and 5 bases respectively, with 8 bases between them. CDR3 size: 13 residues. The germline V gene encodes CDR1 SGHTA and CDR2 FQGNSA. This CDR3 is CASSWRQTGELFF. In DNA form, the CDR3 reads TGTGCCAGCAGCTGGAGACAGACCGGGGAGCTGTTTTTT.